This passage covers 7 T cell receptor beta chains from one sample sequenced in a study of cytotoxic CD8 clonotypes in ibrutinib-treated CLL. TCRdb's table, derived via immunoSEQ multiplex PCR, lists solely in-frame clones and lacks some. The table shows over 140,000 clones, with around 80% occurring only once. The specimen comprised PBMCs, sampled after 36 months of ibrutinib treatment. These receptors were taken from a human donor with chronic lymphocytic leukemia.

The rearrangement uses TRBV10-2 and TRBJ2-7; 14 nucleotides align to TRBD2. The V gene end was trimmed by 6 bases and the J gene end by 4 bases; junction bases not matched to a gene: 5. This CDR3 comprises 15 residues. Germline CDR1 is WSHSY and CDR2 is SAAADI. DNA of the CDR3: TGCGCCAGCAGGGGGACTAGCGGGAGTCGGTACGAGCAGTACTTC. Translating it yields CASRGTSGSRYEQYF.

The chain combines TRBV7-9 with TRBJ2-1; D ambiguous. CDR1 and CDR2 from the germline V gene are SEHNR and FQNEAQ (reference sequence). With 6 bases removed from V and 8 bases from J, the gap between germline ends came to 8 bases. The CDR3 has 11 amino acids. The CDR3 here is CASSPNDEQFF. In DNA, the CDR3 is TGTGCCAGCAGTCCCAACGATGAGCAGTTCTTC.

By share, this clone counts as medium-sized. This chain joins TRBV13 and TRBJ1-2, with a possible D match to TRBD1 (5 bases). This CDR3 has 15 amino acids. The germline V gene encodes CDR1 PRHDT and CDR2 FYEKMQ (reference sequence). Between the trimmed V and J ends, which lost 5 bases and 3 bases, there was a span of 16 bases. The CDR3 here is CASSNSRGDDYGYTF. The CDR3 DNA reads as TGTGCCAGCAGCAACAGCCGGGGGGACGACTATGGCTACACCTTC.

The gene calls are TRBV11-2 and TRBJ2-1; 8 bases map to TRBD1. After removal of 4 bases from V and 3 bases from J, the junction contained 8 bases not matched to a gene. CDR3 length: 16 residues. The germline V gene has CDR1 SGHAT and CDR2 FQNNGV. CDR3 nucleotides: TGTGCCAGCAGCTCAAGACAGGGGCCCTTCTACAATGAGCAGTTCTTC. Its protein product is CASSSRQGPFYNEQFF.

This rearrangement joins TRBV7-2 to TRBJ2-3, with D hard to call. V was clipped by 2 bases and J by 4 bases, with 7 bases between them. The CDR3 contains 13 residues. CDR1 is SGHTA, CDR2 FQGNSA, per germline. CDR3 sequence: CASSLIYADTQYF. CDR3 DNA sequence: TGTGCCAGCAGCTTAATATACGCAGATACGCAGTATTTT.

The chain links TRBV9 to TRBJ1-1; D unclear. Germline assignment: CDR1 SGDLS and CDR2 YYNGEE. Trimming took off 0 bases at V and 10 bases at J, with 16 bases between the two ends. The CDR3 loop spans 14 amino acids. The CDR3 DNA sequence: TGTGCCAGCAGCGTAGCCCGCAGTTTGTATCCAGCTTTCTTT. Its protein product is CASSVARSLYPAFF.

This clone was detected a few times. The V and J genes are TRBV15 and TRBJ2-1, with TRBD2 identical over 12 bases. V trimming: 4 bases; J trimming: 8 bases; junction bases outside the gene matches: 9. Germline V gives CDR1 LNHNV, CDR2 YYDKDF (reference sequence). The CDR3 has 16 amino acids. The CDR3 spells CATSTRTSGKFDEQFF. CDR3 DNA: TGTGCCACCAGCACCCGGACTAGCGGGAAATTCGATGAGCAGTTCTTC.